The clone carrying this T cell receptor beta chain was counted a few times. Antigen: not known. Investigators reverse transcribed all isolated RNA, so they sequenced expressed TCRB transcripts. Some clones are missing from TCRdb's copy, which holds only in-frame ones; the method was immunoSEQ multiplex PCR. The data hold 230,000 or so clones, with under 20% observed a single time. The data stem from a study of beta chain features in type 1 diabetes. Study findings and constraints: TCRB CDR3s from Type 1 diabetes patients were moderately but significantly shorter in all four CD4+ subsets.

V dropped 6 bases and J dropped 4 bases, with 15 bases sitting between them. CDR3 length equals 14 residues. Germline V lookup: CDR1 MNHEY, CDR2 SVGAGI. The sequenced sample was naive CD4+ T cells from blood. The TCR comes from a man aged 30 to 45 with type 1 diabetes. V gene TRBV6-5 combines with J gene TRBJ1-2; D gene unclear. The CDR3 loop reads CASSPNREAYGYTF. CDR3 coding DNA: TGTGCCAGCAGCCCAAATAGAGAGGCCTATGGCTACACCTTC.